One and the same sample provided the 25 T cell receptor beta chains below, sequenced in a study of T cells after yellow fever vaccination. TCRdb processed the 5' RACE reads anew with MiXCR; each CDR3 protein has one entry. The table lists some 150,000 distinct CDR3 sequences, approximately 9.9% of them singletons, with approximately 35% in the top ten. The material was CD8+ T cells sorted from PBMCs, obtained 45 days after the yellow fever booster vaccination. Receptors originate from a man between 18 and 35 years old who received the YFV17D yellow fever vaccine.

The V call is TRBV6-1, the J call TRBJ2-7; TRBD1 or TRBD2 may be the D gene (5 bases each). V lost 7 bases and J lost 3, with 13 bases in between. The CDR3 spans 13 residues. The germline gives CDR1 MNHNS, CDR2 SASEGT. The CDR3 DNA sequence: TGTGCCAGCATGGGGACGGGGATCTACGAGCAGTACGTC. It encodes CASMGTGIYEQYV.

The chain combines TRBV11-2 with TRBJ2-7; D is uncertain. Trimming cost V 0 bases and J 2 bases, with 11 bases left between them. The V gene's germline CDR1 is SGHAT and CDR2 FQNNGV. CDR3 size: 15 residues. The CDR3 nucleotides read TGTGCCAGCAGCTTAGAGTCAGCCAGAACCTACGAGCAGTACTTC. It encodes CASSLESARTYEQYF.

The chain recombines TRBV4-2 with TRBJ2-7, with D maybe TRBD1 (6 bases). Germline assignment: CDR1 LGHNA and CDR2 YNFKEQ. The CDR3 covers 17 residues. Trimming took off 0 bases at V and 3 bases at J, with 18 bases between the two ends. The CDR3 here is CASSQDSGTLGGYEQYV. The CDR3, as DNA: TGTGCCAGCAGCCAAGATTCGGGGACACTTGGAGGCTACGAGCAGTACGTC.

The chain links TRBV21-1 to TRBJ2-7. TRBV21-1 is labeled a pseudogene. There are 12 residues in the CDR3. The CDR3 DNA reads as TGTGCCAGCAGCAGAGGTCGCTACGAGCAGTACGTC. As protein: CASSRGRYEQYV.

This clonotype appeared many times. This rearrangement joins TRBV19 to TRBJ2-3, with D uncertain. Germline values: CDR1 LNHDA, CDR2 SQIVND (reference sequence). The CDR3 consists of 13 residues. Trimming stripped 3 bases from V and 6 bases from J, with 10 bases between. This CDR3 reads CASSIVDGDTQYF. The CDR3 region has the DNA TGTGCCAGTAGTATTGTAGATGGGGATACGCAGTATTTT.

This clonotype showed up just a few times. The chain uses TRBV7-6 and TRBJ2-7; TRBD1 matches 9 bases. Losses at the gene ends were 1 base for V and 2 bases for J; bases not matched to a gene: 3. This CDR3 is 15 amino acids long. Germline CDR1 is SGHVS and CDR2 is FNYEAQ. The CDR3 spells CASSLGTGDAYEQYF. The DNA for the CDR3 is TGTGCCAGCAGCTTAGGGACAGGGGACGCCTACGAGCAGTACTTC.

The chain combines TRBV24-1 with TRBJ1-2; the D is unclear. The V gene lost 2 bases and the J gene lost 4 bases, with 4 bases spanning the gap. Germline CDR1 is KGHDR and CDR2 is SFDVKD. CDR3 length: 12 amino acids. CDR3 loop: CATSDWSYGYTF. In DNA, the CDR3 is TGTGCCACCAGTGATTGGTCCTATGGCTACACCTTC.

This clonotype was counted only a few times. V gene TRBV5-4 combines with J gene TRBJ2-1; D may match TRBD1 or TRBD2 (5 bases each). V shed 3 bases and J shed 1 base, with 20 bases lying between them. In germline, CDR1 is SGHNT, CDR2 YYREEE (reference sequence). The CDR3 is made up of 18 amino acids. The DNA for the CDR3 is TGTGCCAGCAGCTCATTACCGGGACCTCCAGTTTCCTACAATGAGCAGTTCTTC. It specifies CASSSLPGPPVSYNEQFF.

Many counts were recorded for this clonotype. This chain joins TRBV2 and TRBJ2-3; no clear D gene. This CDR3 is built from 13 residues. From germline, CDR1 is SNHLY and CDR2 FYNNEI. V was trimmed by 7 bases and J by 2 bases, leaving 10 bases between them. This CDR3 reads CASTSWDTDTQYF. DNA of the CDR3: TGTGCCAGCACCTCTTGGGACACAGATACGCAGTATTTT. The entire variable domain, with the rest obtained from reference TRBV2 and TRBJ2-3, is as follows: EPEVTQTPSHQVTQMGQEVILRCVPISNHLYFYWYRQILGQKVEFLVSFYNNEISEKSEIFDDQFSVERPDGSNFTLKIRSTKLEDSAMYFCASTSWDTDTQYFGPGTRLTVL.

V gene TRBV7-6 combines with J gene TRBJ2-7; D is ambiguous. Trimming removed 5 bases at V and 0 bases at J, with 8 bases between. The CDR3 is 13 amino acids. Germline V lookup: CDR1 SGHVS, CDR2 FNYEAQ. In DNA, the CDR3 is TGTGCCAGCAGCCCCCAATCCTCCTACGAGCAGTACTTC. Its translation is CASSPQSSYEQYF.

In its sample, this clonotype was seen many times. CDR3 DNA: TGTGCCAGCAGCTTAGCGGGGTATGAGCAGTTCTTC. Translating it yields CASSLAGYEQFF. V is TRBV7-9 and J is TRBJ2-1; D not certain. Trimming left V 0 bases short and J 8 bases short, with 5 bases between. Per the germline V gene, CDR1 is SEHNR and CDR2 is FQNEAQ (reference sequence). This CDR3 has 12 amino acids.

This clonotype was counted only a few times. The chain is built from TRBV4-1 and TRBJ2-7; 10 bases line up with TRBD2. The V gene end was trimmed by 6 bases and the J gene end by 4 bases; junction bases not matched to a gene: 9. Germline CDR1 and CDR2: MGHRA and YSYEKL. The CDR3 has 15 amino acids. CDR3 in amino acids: CASRAGTSDPYEQYF. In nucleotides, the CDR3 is TGCGCCAGCAGGGCAGGGACTAGCGATCCATACGAGCAGTACTTC.

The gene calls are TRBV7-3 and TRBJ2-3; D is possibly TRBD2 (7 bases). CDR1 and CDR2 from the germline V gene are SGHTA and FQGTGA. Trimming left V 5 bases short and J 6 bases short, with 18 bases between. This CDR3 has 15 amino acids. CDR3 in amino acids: CASSALGGGGDTQYF. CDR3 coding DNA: TGTGCCAGCAGCGCCCTAGGGGGGGGCGGGGATACGCAGTATTTT.

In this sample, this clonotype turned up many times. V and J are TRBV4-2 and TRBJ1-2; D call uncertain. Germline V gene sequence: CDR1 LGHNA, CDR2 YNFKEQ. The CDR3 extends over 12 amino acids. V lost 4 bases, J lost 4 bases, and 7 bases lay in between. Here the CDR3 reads CASSPKGYGYTF. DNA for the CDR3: TGTGCCAGCAGCCCCAAAGGCTATGGCTACACCTTC.

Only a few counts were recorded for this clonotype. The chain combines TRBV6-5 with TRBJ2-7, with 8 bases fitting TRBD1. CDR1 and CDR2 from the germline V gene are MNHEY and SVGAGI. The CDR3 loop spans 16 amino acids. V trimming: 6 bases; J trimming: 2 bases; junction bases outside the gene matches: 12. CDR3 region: CASRPIRDRPTYEQYF. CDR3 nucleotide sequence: TGTGCCAGCAGGCCAATCCGGGACAGGCCGACCTACGAGCAGTACTTC.

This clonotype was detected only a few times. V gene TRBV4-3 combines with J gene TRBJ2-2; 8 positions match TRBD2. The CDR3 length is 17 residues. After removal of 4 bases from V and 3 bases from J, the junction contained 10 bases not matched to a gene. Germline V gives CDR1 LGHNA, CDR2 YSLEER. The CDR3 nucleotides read TGCGCCAGCAGCCTCTATGCGGGGGGTCGGGACACCGGGGAGCTGTTTTTT. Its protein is CASSLYAGGRDTGELFF.

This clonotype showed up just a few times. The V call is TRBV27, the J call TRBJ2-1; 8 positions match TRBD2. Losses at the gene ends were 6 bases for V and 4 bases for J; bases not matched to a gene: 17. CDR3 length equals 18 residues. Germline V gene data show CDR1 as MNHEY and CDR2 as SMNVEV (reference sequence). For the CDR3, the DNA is TGTGCCAGCAGGCGGATAGAGGTGGCGGGGGGCCGATACAATGAGCAGTTCTTC. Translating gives CASRRIEVAGGRYNEQFF.

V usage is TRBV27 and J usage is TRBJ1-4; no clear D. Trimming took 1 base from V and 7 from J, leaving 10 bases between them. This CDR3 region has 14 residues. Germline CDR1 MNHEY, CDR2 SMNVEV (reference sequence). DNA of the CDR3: TGTGCCAGCAGTTTATATTCTGGAGGTGAAAAACTGTTTTTT. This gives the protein CASSLYSGGEKLFF.

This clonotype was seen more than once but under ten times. In DNA form, the CDR3 reads TGCGCCAGCAGCTTGGGGGCAGGGGGCTTCAGCTATGGCTACACCTTC. As protein: CASSLGAGGFSYGYTF. This chain uses TRBV5-1 with TRBJ1-2; 8 nucleotides agree with TRBD1. The CDR3 is made up of 16 amino acids. The V segment lost 0 bases and the J segment 4 bases; nucleotides outside the gene matches: 8. Germline values: CDR1 SGHRS, CDR2 YFSETQ.

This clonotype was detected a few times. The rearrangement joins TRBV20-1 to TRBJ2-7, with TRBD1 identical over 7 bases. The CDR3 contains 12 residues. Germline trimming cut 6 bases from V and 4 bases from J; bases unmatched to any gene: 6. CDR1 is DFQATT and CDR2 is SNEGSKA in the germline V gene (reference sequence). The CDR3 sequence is CSATDRAYEQYF. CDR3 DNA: TGCAGTGCCACAGACAGGGCTTACGAGCAGTACTTC.

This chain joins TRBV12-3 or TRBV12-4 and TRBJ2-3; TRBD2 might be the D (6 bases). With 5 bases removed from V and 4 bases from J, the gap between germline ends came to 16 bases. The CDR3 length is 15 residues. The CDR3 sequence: CASSLGASVADTQYF. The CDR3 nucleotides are TGTGCCAGCAGTCTAGGGGCTAGCGTGGCAGATACGCAGTATTTT.

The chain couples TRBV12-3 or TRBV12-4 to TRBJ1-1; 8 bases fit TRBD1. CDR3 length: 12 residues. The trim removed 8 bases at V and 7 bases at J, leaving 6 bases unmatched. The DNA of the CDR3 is TGTGCCAGCGTTTACGGGACAGGTGAAGCTTTCTTT. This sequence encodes CASVYGTGEAFF.

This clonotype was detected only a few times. The CDR3 is CASTVSGSEAFF. The CDR3 region has the DNA TGTGCCAGCACCGTATCTGGGTCTGAAGCTTTCTTT. The chain is built from TRBV7-9 and TRBJ1-1; no firm D call. Germline V gene sequence: CDR1 SEHNR, CDR2 FQNEAQ (reference sequence). The length of the CDR3 is 12 residues. Trimming stripped 7 bases from V and 6 bases from J, with 12 bases between.

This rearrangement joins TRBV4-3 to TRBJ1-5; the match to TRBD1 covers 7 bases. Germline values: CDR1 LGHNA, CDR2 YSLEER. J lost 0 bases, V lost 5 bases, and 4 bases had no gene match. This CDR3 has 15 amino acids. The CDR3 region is CASSEDRYSNQPQHF. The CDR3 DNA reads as TGCGCCAGCAGCGAGGACAGGTATAGCAATCAGCCCCAGCATTTT.

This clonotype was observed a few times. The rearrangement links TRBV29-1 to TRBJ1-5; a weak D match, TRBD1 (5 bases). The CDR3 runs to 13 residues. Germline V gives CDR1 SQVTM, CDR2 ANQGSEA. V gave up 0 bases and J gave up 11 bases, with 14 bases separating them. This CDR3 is CSVEDRGGGTQHF. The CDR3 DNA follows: TGCAGCGTTGAAGATAGGGGCGGGGGAACCCAGCATTTT.